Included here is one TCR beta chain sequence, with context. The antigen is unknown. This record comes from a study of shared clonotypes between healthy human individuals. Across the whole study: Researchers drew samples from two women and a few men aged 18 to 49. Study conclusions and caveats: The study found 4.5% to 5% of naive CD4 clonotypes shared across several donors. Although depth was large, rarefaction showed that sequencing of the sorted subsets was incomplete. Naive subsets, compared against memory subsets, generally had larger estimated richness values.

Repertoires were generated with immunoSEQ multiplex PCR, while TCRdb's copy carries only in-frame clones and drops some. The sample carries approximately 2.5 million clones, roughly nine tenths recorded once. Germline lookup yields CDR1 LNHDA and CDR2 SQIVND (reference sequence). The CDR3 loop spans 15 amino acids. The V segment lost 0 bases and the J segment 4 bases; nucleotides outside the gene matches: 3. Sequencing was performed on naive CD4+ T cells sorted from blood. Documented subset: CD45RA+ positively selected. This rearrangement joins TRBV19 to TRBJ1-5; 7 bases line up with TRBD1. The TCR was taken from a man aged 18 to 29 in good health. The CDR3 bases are TGTGCCAGTAGTATAGAGGACAGGAAGAATCAGCCCCAGCATTTT. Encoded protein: CASSIEDRKNQPQHF.